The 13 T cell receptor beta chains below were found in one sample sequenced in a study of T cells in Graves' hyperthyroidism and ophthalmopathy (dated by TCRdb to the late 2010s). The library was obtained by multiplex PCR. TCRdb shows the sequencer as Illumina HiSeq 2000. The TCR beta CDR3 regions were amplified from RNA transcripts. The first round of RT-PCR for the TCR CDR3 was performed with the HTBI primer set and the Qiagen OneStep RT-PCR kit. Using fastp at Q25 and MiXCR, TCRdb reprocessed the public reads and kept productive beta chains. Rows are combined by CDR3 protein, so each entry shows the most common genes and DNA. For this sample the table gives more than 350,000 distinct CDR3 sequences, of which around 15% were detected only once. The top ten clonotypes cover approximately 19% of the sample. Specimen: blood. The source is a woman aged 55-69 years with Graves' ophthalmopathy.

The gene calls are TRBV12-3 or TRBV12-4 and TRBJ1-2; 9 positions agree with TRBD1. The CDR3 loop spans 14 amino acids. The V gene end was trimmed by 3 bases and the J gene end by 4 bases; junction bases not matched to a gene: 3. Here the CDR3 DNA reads TGTGCCAGCAGTTTGGGACAGGGTATCTATGGCTACACCTTC. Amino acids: CASSLGQGIYGYTF.

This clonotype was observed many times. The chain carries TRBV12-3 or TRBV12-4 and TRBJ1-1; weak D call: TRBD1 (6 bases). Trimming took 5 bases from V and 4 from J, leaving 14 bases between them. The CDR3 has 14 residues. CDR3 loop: CASSPTGPVTEAFF. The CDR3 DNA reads TGTGCCAGCAGTCCTACAGGGCCGGTCACTGAAGCTTTCTTT.

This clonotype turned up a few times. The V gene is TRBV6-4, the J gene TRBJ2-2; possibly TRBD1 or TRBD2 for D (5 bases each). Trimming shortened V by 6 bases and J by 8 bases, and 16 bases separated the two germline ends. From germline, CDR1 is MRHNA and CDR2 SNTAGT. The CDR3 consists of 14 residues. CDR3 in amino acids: CASSRDQSSGELFF. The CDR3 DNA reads TGTGCCAGCAGCCGGGACCAGTCATCTGGGGAGCTGTTTTTT.

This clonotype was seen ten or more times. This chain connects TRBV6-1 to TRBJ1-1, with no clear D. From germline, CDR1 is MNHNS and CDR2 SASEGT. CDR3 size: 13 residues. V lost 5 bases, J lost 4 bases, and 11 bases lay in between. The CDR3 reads CASSSRSSTEAFF. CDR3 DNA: TGTGCCAGCAGTAGCCGGTCGAGCACTGAAGCTTTCTTT.

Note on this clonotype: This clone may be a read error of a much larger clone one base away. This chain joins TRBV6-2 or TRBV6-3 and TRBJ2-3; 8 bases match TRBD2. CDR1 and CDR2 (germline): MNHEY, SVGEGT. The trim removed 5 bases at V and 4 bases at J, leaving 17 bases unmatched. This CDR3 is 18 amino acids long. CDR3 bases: TGTGCCAGCAGTGTCTTCGCGGCTAGCGGGTCTGTTTCAGATACGCAGTATTTT. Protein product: CASSVFAASGSVSDTQYF.

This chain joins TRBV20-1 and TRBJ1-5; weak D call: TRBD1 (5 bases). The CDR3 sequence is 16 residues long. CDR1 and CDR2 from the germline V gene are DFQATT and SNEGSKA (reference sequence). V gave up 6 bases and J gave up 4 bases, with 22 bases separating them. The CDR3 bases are TGCAGTGCCCCGGTAGCGGGACGGAGTAGAAATCAGCCCCAGCATTTT. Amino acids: CSAPVAGRSRNQPQHF.

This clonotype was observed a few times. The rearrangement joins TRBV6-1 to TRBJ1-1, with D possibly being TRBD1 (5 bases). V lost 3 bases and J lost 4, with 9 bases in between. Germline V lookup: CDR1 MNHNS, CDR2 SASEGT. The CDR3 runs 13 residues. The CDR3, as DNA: TGTGCCAGCAGTGAGGGGGTTGGCACTGAAGCTTTCTTT. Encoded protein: CASSEGVGTEAFF.

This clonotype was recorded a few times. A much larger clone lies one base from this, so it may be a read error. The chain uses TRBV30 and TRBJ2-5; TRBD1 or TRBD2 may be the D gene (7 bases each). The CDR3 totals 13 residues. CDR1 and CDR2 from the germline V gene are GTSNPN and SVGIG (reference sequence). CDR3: CAWSLRGGETQHF. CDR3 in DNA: TGTGCCTGGAGTCTCAGGGGGGGAGAGACCCAGCACTTC.

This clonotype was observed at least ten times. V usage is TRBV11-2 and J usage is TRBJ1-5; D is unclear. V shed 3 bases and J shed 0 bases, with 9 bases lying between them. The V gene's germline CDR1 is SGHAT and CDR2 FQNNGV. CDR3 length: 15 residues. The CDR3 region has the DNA TGTGCCAGCAGCTTGGACGGTTTTAGCAATCAGCCCCAGCATTTT. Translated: CASSLDGFSNQPQHF.

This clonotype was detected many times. In DNA form, the CDR3 reads TGTGCCAGCAGTTTTGCGCCGGGACAGGGTATTTGGACTGAAGCTTTCTTT. Translating gives CASSFAPGQGIWTEAFF. The rearrangement uses TRBV27 and TRBJ1-1; 9 nucleotides align to TRBD1. Unmatched junction bases numbered 13, after V lost 3 bases and J lost 5 bases. The CDR3 is 17 amino acids. CDR1 is MNHEY and CDR2 is SMNVEV in the germline V gene (reference sequence).

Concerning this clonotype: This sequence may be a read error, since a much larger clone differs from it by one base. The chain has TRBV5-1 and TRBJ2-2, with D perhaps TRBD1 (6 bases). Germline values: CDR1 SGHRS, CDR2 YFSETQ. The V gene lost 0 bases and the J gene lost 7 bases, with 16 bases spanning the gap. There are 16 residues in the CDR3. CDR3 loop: CASSLGSGMDSGELFF. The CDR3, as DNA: TGCGCCAGCAGCTTGGGGTCAGGGATGGACAGCGGGGAGCTGTTTTTT.

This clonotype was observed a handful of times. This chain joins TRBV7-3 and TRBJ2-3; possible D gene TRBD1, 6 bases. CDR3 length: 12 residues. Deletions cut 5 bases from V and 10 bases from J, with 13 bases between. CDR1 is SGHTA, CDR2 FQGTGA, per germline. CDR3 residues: CASSPQGRAQYF. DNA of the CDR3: TGTGCCAGCAGCCCACAGGGTCGTGCGCAGTATTTT.

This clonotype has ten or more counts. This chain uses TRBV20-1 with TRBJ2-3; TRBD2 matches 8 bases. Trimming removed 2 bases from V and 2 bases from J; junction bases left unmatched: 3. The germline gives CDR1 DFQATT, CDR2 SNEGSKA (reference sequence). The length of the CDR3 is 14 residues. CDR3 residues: CSARLAGNTDTQYF. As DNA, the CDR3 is TGCAGTGCTAGACTAGCGGGTAACACAGATACGCAGTATTTT.